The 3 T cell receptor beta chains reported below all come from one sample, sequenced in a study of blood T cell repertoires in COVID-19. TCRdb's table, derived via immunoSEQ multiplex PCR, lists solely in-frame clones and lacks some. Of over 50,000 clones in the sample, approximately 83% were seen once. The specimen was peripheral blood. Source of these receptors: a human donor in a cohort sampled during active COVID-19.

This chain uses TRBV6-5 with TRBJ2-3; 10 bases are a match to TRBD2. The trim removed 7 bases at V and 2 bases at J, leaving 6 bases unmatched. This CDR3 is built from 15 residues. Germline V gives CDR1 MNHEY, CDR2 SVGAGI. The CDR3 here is CASTSGGAPTDTQYF. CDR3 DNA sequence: TGTGCCAGCACCAGCGGGGGGGCTCCCACAGATACGCAGTATTTT.

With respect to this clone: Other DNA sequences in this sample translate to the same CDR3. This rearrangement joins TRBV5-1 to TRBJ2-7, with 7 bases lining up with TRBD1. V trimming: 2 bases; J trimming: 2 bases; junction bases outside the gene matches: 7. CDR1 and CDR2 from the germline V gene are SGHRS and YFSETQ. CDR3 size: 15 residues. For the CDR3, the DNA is TGCGCCAGCAGCTTACAGACAGGGAGTACCTACGAGCAGTACTTC. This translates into CASSLQTGSTYEQYF.

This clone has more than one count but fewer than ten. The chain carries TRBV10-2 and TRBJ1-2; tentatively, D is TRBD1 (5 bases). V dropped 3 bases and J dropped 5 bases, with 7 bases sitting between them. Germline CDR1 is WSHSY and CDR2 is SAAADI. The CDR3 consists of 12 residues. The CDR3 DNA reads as TGCGCCAGCAGTGACTCAGGGTATGGCTACACCTTC. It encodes CASSDSGYGYTF.